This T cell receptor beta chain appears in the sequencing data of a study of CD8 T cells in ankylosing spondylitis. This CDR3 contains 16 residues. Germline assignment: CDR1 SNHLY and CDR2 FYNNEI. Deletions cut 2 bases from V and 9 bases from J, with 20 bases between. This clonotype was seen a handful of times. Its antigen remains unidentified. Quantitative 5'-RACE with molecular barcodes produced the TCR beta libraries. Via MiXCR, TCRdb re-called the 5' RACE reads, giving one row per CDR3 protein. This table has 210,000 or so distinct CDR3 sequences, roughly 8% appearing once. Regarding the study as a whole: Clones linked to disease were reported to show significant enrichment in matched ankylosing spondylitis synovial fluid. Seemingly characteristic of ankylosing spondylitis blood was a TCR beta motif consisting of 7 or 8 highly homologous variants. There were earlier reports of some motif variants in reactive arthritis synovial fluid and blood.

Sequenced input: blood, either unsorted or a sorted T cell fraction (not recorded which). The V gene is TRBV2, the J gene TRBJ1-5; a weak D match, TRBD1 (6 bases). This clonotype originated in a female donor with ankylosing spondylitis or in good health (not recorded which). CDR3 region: CASSERGGPRTTPQHF. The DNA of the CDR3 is TGTGCCAGCAGTGAAAGGGGGGGGCCAAGAACTACGCCCCAGCATTTT.